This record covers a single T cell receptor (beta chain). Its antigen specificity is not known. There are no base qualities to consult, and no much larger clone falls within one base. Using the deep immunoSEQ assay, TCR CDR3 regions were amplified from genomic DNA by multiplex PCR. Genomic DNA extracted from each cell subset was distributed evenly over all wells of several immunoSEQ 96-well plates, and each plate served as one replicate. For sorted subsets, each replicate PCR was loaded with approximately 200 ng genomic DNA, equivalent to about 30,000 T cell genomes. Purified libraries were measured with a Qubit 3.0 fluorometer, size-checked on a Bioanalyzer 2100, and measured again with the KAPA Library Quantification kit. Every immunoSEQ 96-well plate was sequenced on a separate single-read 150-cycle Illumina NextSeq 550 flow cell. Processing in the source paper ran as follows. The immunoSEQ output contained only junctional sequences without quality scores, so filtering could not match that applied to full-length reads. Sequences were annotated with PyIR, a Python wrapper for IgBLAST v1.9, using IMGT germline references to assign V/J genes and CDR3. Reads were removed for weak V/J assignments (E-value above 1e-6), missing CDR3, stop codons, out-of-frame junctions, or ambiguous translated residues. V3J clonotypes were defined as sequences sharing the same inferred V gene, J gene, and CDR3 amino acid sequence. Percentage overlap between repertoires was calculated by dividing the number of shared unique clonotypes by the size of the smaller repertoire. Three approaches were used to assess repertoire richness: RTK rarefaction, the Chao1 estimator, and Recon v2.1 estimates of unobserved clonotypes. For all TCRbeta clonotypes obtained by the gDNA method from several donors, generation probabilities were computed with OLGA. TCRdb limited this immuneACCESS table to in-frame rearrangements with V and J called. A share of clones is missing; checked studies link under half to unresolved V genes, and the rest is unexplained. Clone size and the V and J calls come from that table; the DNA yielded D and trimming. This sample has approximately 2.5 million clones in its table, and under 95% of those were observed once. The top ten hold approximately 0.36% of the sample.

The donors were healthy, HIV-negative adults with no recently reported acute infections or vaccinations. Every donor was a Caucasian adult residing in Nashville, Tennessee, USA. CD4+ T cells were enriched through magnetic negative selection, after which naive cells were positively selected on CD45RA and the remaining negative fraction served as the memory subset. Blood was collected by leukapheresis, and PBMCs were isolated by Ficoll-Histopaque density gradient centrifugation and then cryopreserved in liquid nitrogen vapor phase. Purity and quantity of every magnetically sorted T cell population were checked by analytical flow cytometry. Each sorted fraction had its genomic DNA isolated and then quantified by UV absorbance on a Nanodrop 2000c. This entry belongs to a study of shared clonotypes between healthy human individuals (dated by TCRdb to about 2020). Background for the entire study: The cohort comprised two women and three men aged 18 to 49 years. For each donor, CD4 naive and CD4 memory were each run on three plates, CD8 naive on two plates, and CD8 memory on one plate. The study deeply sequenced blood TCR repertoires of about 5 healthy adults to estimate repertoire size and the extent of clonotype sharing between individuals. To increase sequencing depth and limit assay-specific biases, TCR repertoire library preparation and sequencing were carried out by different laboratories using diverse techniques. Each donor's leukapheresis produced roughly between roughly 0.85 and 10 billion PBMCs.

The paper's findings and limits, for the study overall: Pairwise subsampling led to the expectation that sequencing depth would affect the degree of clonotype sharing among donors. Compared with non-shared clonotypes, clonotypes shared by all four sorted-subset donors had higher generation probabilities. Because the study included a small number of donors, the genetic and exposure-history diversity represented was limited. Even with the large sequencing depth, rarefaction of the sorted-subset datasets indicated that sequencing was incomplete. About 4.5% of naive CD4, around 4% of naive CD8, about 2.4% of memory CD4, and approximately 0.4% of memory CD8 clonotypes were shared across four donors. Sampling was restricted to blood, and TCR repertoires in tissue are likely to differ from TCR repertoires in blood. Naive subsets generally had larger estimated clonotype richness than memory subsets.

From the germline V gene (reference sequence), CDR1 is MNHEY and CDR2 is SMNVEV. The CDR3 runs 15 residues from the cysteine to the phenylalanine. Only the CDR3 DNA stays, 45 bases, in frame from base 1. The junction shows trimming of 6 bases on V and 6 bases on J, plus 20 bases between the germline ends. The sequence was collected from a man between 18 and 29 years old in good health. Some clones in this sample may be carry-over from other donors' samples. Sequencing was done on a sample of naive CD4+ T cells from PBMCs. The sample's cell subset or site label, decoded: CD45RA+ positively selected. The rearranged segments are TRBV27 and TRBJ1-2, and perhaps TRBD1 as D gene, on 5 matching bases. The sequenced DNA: TGTGCCAGCAGCATCCGTGACCCGGGGGGAAATGGCTACACCTTC. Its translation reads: CASSIRDPGGNGYTF.